One sample yielded the 22 T cell receptor beta chains listed below, sequenced in a study of blood T cell repertoires in COVID-19 (dated by TCRdb to 2020 to 2022). The library was made by the immunoSEQ multiplex PCR assay. TCRdb obtained this table from immuneACCESS and retained in-frame rearrangements with V and J assigned. These tables miss some clones; where compared with another copy, unresolved V genes account for less than half of the shortfall, and the remainder is unexplained. For this sample there are 210,000 or so clones; roughly 88% appear just once. Approximately 1.5% of the sample lies in the top ten. The specimen was peripheral blood. These TCRs come from a young man with active or convalescent COVID-19.

This clone came up a few times. The chain has TRBV30 and TRBJ1-5; the D is unclear. Germline CDR1 GTSNPN, CDR2 SVGIG (reference sequence). This CDR3 has 15 residues. Trimming took off 2 bases at V and 4 bases at J, with 15 bases between the two ends. Here the CDR3 reads CAWSHSGSPNQPQHF. The CDR3 DNA sequence: TGTGCCTGGAGTCACTCCGGGTCCCCGAATCAGCCCCAGCATTTT.

This chain joins TRBV18 and TRBJ1-4, with TRBD1 matching over 9 bases. This CDR3 comprises 15 residues. Germline CDR1 KGHSH, CDR2 LQKENI. Trimming cost V 0 bases and J 7 bases; bases outside gene matches: 3. The CDR3 sequence is CASSPPGQGGEKLFF. The CDR3 DNA reads as TGTGCCAGCTCACCACCGGGACAGGGTGGTGAAAAACTGTTTTTT.

V gene TRBV14 combines with J gene TRBJ1-2, with TRBD1 identical over 12 bases. CDR1 is SGHDN, CDR2 FVKESK, per germline. The CDR3 runs 17 residues. Trimming at V came to 0 bases and at J to 8 bases, leaving 10 bases not matched to a gene. The CDR3 DNA reads TGTGCCAGCAGCCAAGATTTGGGGACAGGGGGCCGGGACGGCTACACCTTC. Translating it yields CASSQDLGTGGRDGYTF.

This clone occurred once. The genes are TRBV11-2 and TRBJ2-1; 7 bases agree with TRBD2. After removal of 6 bases from V and 10 bases from J, the junction contained 9 bases not matched to a gene. This CDR3 is 13 amino acids long. The germline V gene encodes CDR1 SGHAT and CDR2 FQNNGV. CDR3 protein: CASSLSGREEQFF. The CDR3 DNA is TGTGCCAGCAGTTTAAGTGGGAGGGAAGAGCAGTTCTTC. Supplemented by reference TRBV11-2 and TRBJ2-1, the full variable domain reads EAGVAQSPRYKIIEKRQSVAFWCNPISGHATLYWYQQILGQGPKLLIQFQNNGVVDDSQLPKDRFSAERLKGVDSTLKIQPAKLEDSAVYLCASSLSGREEQFFGPGTRLTVL.

The chain has TRBV16 and TRBJ1-4; D may be TRBD1 (5 bases). Per germline, CDR1 KGHSY and CDR2 FQNENV. The CDR3 contains 13 residues. V was clipped by 2 bases and J by 6 bases, with 7 bases between them. The CDR3 coding sequence is TGTGCCAGCAGCCAACCGGGGGATGAAAAACTGTTTTTT. It translates to CASSQPGDEKLFF.

The chain links TRBV2 to TRBJ2-1, with D possibly TRBD1 on 5 matching bases. V lost 6 bases to trimming and J lost 4 bases, with 13 bases between them. In germline, CDR1 is SNHLY, CDR2 FYNNEI. CDR3 length: 14 residues. The CDR3: CASRDGDSYNEQFF. DNA for the CDR3: TGTGCCAGCAGGGACGGCGACAGTTACAATGAGCAGTTCTTC.

The chain links TRBV27 to TRBJ1-6; 8 positions match TRBD1. This CDR3 is 14 amino acids long. Looked up from germline, CDR1 is MNHEY and CDR2 is SMNVEV (reference sequence). The V gene end was trimmed by 3 bases and the J gene end by 9 bases; junction bases not matched to a gene: 4. The CDR3 loop is CASSFDRGPSPLHF. CDR3 coding DNA: TGTGCCAGCAGTTTCGACAGGGGACCTTCACCCCTCCACTTT.

The DNA of the CDR3 is TGTGCCATCAGGGGGGGGCTGACGAATCAGCCCCAGCATTTT. Translating it yields CAIRGGLTNQPQHF. V is TRBV10-3 and J is TRBJ1-5; D is perhaps TRBD1 (6 bases). V was trimmed by 6 bases and J by 4 bases, leaving 13 bases between them. Germline loops: CDR1 ENHRY, CDR2 SYGVKD. CDR3 length equals 14 residues.

The chain links TRBV6-1 to TRBJ2-7; 7 bases fit TRBD2. Unmatched junction bases numbered 4, after V lost 3 bases and J lost 2 bases. CDR1 and CDR2 from the germline V gene are MNHNS and SASEGT. The CDR3 has 14 amino acids. DNA of the CDR3: TGTGCCAGCAGTGACGTCGGGGGGACCTACGAGCAGTACTTC. Its protein product is CASSDVGGTYEQYF.

This rearrangement joins TRBV3-1 (or the pseudogene TRBV3-2) to TRBJ2-7, with no clear D. The CDR3 loop spans 15 amino acids. Trimming shortened V by 0 bases and J by 1 base, and 10 bases separated the two germline ends. The germline gives CDR1 LGHDT, CDR2 YNNKEL (reference sequence). CDR3 nucleotides: TGTGCCAGCAGCCAAGAAGGCTCCGGGTCCTACGAGCAGTACTTC. Amino acids: CASSQEGSGSYEQYF.

J is TRBJ1-2 and V is TRBV28; 9 bases are shared with TRBD1. Germline CDR1 is MDHEN and CDR2 is SYDVKM. The CDR3 has 15 amino acids. V shed 4 bases and J 8 bases; nucleotides not matched to a gene: 11. This CDR3 is CASSSDRGTSRGYTF. CDR3 sequence (DNA): TGTGCCAGCAGTTCGGACAGGGGAACTTCGAGGGGCTACACCTTC.

The chain uses TRBV19 and TRBJ2-1; the D gene is possibly TRBD2 (6 bases). This CDR3 region has 14 residues. CDR1 and CDR2 (germline): LNHDA, SQIVND (reference sequence). The ends were cut back, 1 base at V and 8 bases at J, with 12 bases in the middle. CDR3 loop: CASSIGGEPHEQFF. CDR3 DNA: TGTGCCAGTAGTATAGGGGGGGAACCCCATGAGCAGTTCTTC.

The J gene is TRBJ2-5, the V gene TRBV9; 7 bases map to TRBD2. The V gene end was trimmed by 0 bases and the J gene end by 2 bases; junction bases not matched to a gene: 7. This CDR3 spans 16 amino acids. Looked up from germline, CDR1 is SGDLS and CDR2 is YYNGEE. In nucleotides, the CDR3 is TGTGCCAGCAGCGTAGGGGCGGGAGAGGGTCAAGAGACCCAGTACTTC. Translated, it gives CASSVGAGEGQETQYF.

V and J are TRBV30 and TRBJ1-4; 8 bases align to TRBD1. CDR1 is GTSNPN and CDR2 is SVGIG in the germline V gene (reference sequence). V gave up 2 bases and J gave up 6 bases; unmatched junction bases: 5. This CDR3 is 14 amino acids long. The CDR3 DNA follows: TGTGCCTGGAGTATACAGGGGGGAGATGAAAAACTGTTTTTT. This codes for CAWSIQGGDEKLFF.

The rearrangement uses TRBV6-5 and TRBJ1-1; D is uncertain. Germline CDR1 reads MNHEY; CDR2 reads SVGAGI. This CDR3 is 14 amino acids long. Between the trimmed V and J ends, which lost 0 bases and 8 bases, there was a span of 13 bases. The CDR3 DNA sequence: TGTGCCAGCAGTTACTCGAGCCCGCGGGGAGAAGCTTTCTTT. Amino acid sequence: CASSYSSPRGEAFF.

For the CDR3, the DNA is TGTGCCAGTAGTATATTCCTAGCGGGAGGGTACGAGCAGTACTTC. Its protein product is CASSIFLAGGYEQYF. The chain employs TRBV19 and TRBJ2-7; 12 bases align to TRBD2. The germline V gene has CDR1 LNHDA and CDR2 SQIVND (reference sequence). The CDR3 consists of 15 residues. Losses at the gene ends were 2 bases for V and 4 bases for J; bases not matched to a gene: 3.

The J gene is TRBJ1-2, the V gene TRBV6-5; D call uncertain. The V end was cut by 0 bases, the J end by 3 bases, with 11 bases between. CDR1 is MNHEY and CDR2 is SVGAGI in the germline V gene. CDR3 size: 15 residues. In nucleotides, the CDR3 is TGTGCCAGCAGTTACTCAAAACCGTCGGACTATGGCTACACCTTC. Translated: CASSYSKPSDYGYTF.

V and J are TRBV10-3 and TRBJ1-2; maybe TRBD1 (5 bases). This CDR3 has 14 amino acids. The germline gives CDR1 ENHRY, CDR2 SYGVKD. Trimming removed 4 bases from V and 9 bases from J, with 18 bases in between. This chain's CDR3 is CAISGQGFRYSYTF. The CDR3 DNA reads as TGTGCCATCAGTGGTCAGGGTTTCCGTTATAGCTACACCTTC.

The gene calls are TRBV9 and TRBJ1-1; no firm D call. The CDR3 is made up of 13 amino acids. Germline V CDR1 and CDR2: SGDLS, YYNGEE. Trimming shortened V by 1 base and J by 0 bases, and 4 bases separated the two germline ends. The CDR3 nucleotides read TGTGCCAGCAGCGTACTTTTGAACACTGAAGCTTTCTTT. Protein product: CASSVLLNTEAFF.

The J gene is TRBJ2-7, the V gene TRBV5-4; TRBD1 matches 11 bases. The germline CDR1 and CDR2 sequences are SGHNT and YYREEE (reference sequence). The CDR3 covers 14 residues. Unmatched junction bases numbered 5, after V lost 4 bases and J lost 5 bases. CDR3 region: CASSAGQGGDEQYF. DNA of the CDR3: TGTGCCAGCAGCGCGGGACAGGGGGGGGACGAGCAGTACTTC.

A single count supports this clone. This chain uses TRBV19 with TRBJ2-1; D is uncertain. The germline V and J ends were trimmed by 5 bases and 5 bases, with 22 bases remaining between them. The CDR3 has 17 residues. The germline gives CDR1 LNHDA, CDR2 SQIVND (reference sequence). The CDR3 DNA sequence: TGTGCCAGTAGTTCTTCTGGCGGCAGTCGAGTCAACAATGAGCAGTTCTTC. This translates into CASSSSGGSRVNNEQFF.

This chain connects TRBV10-1 to TRBJ1-1, with D possibly being TRBD1 (5 bases). CDR1 is WNHNN, CDR2 SYGVQD, per germline (reference sequence). Deletions cut 3 bases from V and 1 base from J, with 12 bases between. The length of the CDR3 is 15 residues. This CDR3 reads CASSDSLGRNTEAFF. The CDR3 DNA is TGCGCCAGCAGTGATTCTTTGGGGCGGAACACTGAAGCTTTCTTT.